This record covers a single T cell receptor (beta chain). Antigen specificity is unknown. The record originates from a study of shared clonotypes between healthy human individuals. Study in general: CD8 memory received one plate per donor, CD8 naive two, CD4 memory three and CD4 naive three.

Germline assignment: CDR1 SQVTM and CDR2 ANQGSEA. The ends were cut back, 6 bases at V and 4 bases at J, with 12 bases in the middle. The CDR3 covers 12 residues. Overall study findings and caveats: A generally larger estimated richness was seen in naive subsets than in memory subsets. Large sequencing depth failed to make sorted-subset sequencing complete, rarefaction showed.

Only in-frame clones appear in the TCRdb table, and some are missing; sequencing was by immunoSEQ multiplex PCR. This table holds 2 million to 3 million clones, more than 80% found once. The TCR was taken from a man in his late teens or twenties in good health. The sequenced material came from naive CD4+ T cells sorted from blood. Subset reported: CD45RA+ positively selected. The chain is built from TRBV29-1 and TRBJ2-5; no reliable D call. The CDR3, as DNA: TGCAGCGTCTCTAGGAATGGAGAGACCCAGTACTTC. It specifies CSVSRNGETQYF.